This T cell receptor beta chain appears in the sequencing data of a study of cytomegalovirus exposure and HLA in healthy donors. This clone turned up a few times. The antigen remains unidentified. The PCR employed 60 Vbeta primers together with 13 Jbeta primers. Generated by immunoSEQ multiplex PCR, the TCRdb table keeps only in-frame clones and is missing some. The sample records under 95,000 clones, over 60% being singletons. Broader study findings: CMV antigen specificity was confirmed in vitro for three CMV-associated chains.

Healthy bone marrow donors formed the donor group. V was shortened by 4 bases and J by 0 bases, with 13 bases between the two germline ends. Per the germline V gene, CDR1 is SEHNR and CDR2 is FQNEAQ (reference sequence). CDR3 length: 15 amino acids. The TCR originated in a male donor in good health and CMV-seronegative. This chain joins TRBV7-9 and TRBJ2-7; D perhaps matches TRBD2 (5 bases). Sequences were obtained from PBMCs. CDR3 nucleotides: TGTGCCAGCAGCTCGGACTCGTTGAGCTCCTACGAGCAGTACTTC. This encodes CASSSDSLSSYEQYF.